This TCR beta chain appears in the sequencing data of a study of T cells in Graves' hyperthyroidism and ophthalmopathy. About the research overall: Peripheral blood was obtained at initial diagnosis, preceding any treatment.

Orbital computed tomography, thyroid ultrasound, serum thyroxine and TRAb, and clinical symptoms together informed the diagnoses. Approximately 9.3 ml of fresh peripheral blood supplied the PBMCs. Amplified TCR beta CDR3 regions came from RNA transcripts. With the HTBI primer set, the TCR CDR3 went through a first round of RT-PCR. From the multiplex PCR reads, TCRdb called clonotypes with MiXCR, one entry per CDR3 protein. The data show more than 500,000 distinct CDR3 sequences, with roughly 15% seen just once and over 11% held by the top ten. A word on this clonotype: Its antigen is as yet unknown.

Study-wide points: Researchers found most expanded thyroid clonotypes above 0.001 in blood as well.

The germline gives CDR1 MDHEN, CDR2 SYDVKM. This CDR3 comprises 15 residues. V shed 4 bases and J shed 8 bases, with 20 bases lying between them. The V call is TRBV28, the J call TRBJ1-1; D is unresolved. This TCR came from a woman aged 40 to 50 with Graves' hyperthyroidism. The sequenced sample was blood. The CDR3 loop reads CASSSGLQPLTEAFF. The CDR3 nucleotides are TGTGCCAGCAGTTCGGGATTACAGCCCCTCACGGAAGCTTTCTTT.